This T cell receptor beta chain emerged from a study of shared clonotypes between healthy human individuals. Findings and caveats of the study: Non-shared clonotypes had lower generation probabilities than those shared by all four donors. The genetic and exposure-history diversity represented was limited by few donors.

To note about this clone: Its matching antigen is unknown.

This table comes from immunoSEQ multiplex PCR, and its TCRdb copy is limited to in-frame clones, with some not included. The table has under 1,900,000 clones, approximately 98.5% seen once. V lost 3 bases, J lost 5 bases, and 16 bases stayed unmatched. CDR1 is SGDLS and CDR2 is YYNGEE in the germline V gene. This CDR3 region has 17 residues. This TCR came from a man under 40 in good health. This chain uses TRBV9 with TRBJ2-5; the match to TRBD1 covers 7 bases. Sequenced sample: naive CD4+ T cells sorted from blood. The subset is: CD45RA+ positively selected. The CDR3 DNA reads TGTGCCAGCAGCGGACAGGGAAAGAGTATGAGGGTGGAGACCCAGTACTTC. Translating it yields CASSGQGKSMRVETQYF.